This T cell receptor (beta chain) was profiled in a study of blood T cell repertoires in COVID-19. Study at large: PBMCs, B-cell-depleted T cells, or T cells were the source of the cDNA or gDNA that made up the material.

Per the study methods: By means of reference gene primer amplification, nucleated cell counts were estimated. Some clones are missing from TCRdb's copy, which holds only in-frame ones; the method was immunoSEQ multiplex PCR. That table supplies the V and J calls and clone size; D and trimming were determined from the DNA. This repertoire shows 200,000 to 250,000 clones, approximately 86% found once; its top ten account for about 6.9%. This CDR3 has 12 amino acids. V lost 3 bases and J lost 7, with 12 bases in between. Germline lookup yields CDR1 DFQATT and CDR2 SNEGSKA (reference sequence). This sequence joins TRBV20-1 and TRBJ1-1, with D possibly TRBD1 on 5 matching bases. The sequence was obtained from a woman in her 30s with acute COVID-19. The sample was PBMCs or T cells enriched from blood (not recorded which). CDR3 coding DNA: TGCAGTGCTAGTCGGGCACAGGTTGAAGCTTTCTTT. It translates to CSASRAQVEAFF.